Reported below is one TCR beta chain. The target antigen is unknown. The data derive from a study of Ad26.COV2.S vaccination and SARS-CoV-2 variants. Study details: Enrollment placed the donor in the COV1001 Ad26.COV2.S trial arm. Ad26.COV2.S was injected intramuscularly once or twice, 56 days apart. Whole-study findings and limits: Reported post-vaccination CD8+ and CD4+ T cell responses to spike showed substantial breadth.

The sample's treatment: roughly 20 received Ad26.COV2.S at low or high dose, single or two shots; 5 received placebo; per-sample allocation not given. Specimen acquisition occurred on day 63 following the initial vaccine or placebo injection. CDR1 is MNHEY, CDR2 SVGAGI, per germline. V shed 2 bases and J 4 bases; nucleotides not matched to a gene: 3. The CDR3 covers 16 residues. Some clones are missing from TCRdb's copy, which holds only in-frame ones; the method was immunoSEQ multiplex PCR. This sample has roughly 300,000 clones, with more than 85% found just once. This TCR came from a person between 18 and 65 years old who received the Ad26.COV2.S COVID-19 vaccine or a placebo. The specimen was peripheral blood, collected in a trial of Ad26.COV2.S vaccine versus placebo. V and J are TRBV6-5 and TRBJ2-3, with TRBD2 matching over 13 bases. The CDR3 DNA reads as TGTGCCAGCAGTTACGGACTAGCGGGAGCTCCAGATACGCAGTATTTT. Translated: CASSYGLAGAPDTQYF.